This T cell receptor (beta chain) was obtained from a study of HIV-infected patients and healthy controls. Regarding the study as a whole: HIV-infected patients shared fewer CDR3 sequences between individuals than healthy controls. During therapy, HIV-associated CDR3s fell significantly in frequency, while CMV-associated CDR3s did not change significantly.

V was shortened by 6 bases and J by 7 bases, with 15 bases between the two germline ends. Germline CDR1 reads MDHEN; CDR2 reads SYDVKM. The CDR3 runs 13 residues. Alpha and beta constant-region primers primed reverse transcription of around 550 ng RNA. Each of the alpha and beta chains got its own library through chain-specific third strand synthesis with indices. Each CDR3 protein is one row after TCRdb ran MiXCR on the 5' RACE reads. The data contain several thousand distinct CDR3 sequences, less than 9.5% of them singletons. Ten or more counts support this clonotype. What it binds is unknown. No cell fractionation was done, so the repertoire covers all unsorted peripheral blood T cells. People with immunomodulatory therapy, recent vaccination or treatment interruptions were not enrolled.

Source: blood, taken before antiretroviral therapy. This chain joins TRBV28 and TRBJ1-1; D unclear. The sequence derives from an adult with HIV infection. CDR3 nucleotide sequence: TGTGCCAGCAGGTATCCGGGAACTAGTGAAGCTTTCTTT. Protein product: CASRYPGTSEAFF.